These 20 T cell receptor beta chains originate from one sample sequenced in a study of shared clonotypes between healthy human individuals. Sequenced by immunoSEQ multiplex PCR; TCRdb stores in-frame clones only, minus some. The sample comprises about 2.3 million clones, about 90% of which are singletons, and around 0.4% rests with the top ten. Sequenced input: naive CD4+ T cells from PBMCs. The sample's subset: CD45RA+ positively selected. The receptors were sampled from a man aged 18 to 29 in good health. Some clones in this sample may be carry-over from other donors' samples.

The genes are TRBV27 and TRBJ2-7; 9 nucleotides align to TRBD1. The V gene's germline CDR1 is MNHEY and CDR2 SMNVEV (reference sequence). This CDR3 contains 15 residues. V shed 3 bases and J 4 bases; nucleotides not matched to a gene: 7. This CDR3 is CASSFGRQGGYEQYF. DNA for the CDR3: TGTGCCAGCAGTTTCGGCAGACAGGGGGGTTACGAGCAGTACTTC.

J is TRBJ2-7 and V is TRBV6-1; 10 bases line up with TRBD2. This CDR3 spans 14 amino acids. Germline CDR1 MNHNS, CDR2 SASEGT. J gave up 3 bases and V 4 bases, and 3 bases lay outside the gene matches. This CDR3 is CASSVTSGVYEQYF. As DNA, the CDR3 is TGTGCCAGCAGTGTAACTAGCGGGGTCTACGAGCAGTACTTC.

The CDR3 DNA follows: TGTGCCAGCACCGGGGTAGATCTCGATACGCAGTATTTT. As protein: CASTGVDLDTQYF. The chain carries TRBV21-1 and TRBJ2-3; TRBD2 is the table's D call, not checked against the DNA. TRBV21-1 is a listed pseudogene. This CDR3 spans 13 amino acids.

This chain connects TRBV5-1 to TRBJ2-1; weak D call: TRBD2 (5 bases). The CDR3 covers 16 residues. The V end was cut by 3 bases, the J end by 2 bases, with 15 bases between. Germline values: CDR1 SGHRS, CDR2 YFSETQ. CDR3 residues: CASSYPGKSAYNEQFF. Here the CDR3 DNA reads TGCGCCAGCAGCTACCCCGGGAAAAGTGCCTACAATGAGCAGTTCTTC.

This rearrangement joins TRBV5-1 to TRBJ2-7; D may be TRBD2 (6 bases). Germline V lookup: CDR1 SGHRS, CDR2 YFSETQ. The CDR3 loop spans 15 amino acids. The germline V and J ends were trimmed by 4 bases and 4 bases, with 18 bases remaining between them. CDR3 amino acids: CASSAGTPMGYEQYF. The CDR3 nucleotides read TGCGCCAGCAGCGCGGGGACTCCAATGGGGTACGAGCAGTACTTC.

The V gene is TRBV5-1, the J gene TRBJ2-3; TRBD1 is a possible D gene (6 bases). The V gene's germline CDR1 is SGHRS and CDR2 YFSETQ. V lost 0 bases and J lost 6, with 17 bases in between. This CDR3 comprises 16 residues. The DNA for the CDR3 is TGCGCCAGCAGCTTGGTGGCAGGGGTTCCCGGGGATACGCAGTATTTT. Encoded protein: CASSLVAGVPGDTQYF.

V and J are TRBV7-9 and TRBJ2-2, with D uncertain. Trimming stripped 6 bases from V and 7 bases from J, with 18 bases between. Per germline, CDR1 SEHNR and CDR2 FQNEAQ (reference sequence). The CDR3 runs to 15 residues. The CDR3 is CASSIGRISVGELFF. CDR3 in DNA: TGTGCCAGCAGTATCGGACGTATTAGTGTCGGGGAGCTGTTTTTT. Looking up the rest from reference TRBV7-9 and TRBJ2-2 gives the full variable domain: DTGVSQNPRHKITKRGQNVTFRCDPISEHNRLYWYRQTLGQGPEFLTYFQNEAQLEKSRLLSDRFSAERPKGSFSTLEIQRTEQGDSAMYLCASSIGRISVGELFFGEGSRLTVL.

CDR3 residues: CAWSVQGGGLYNEQFF. For the CDR3, the DNA is TGTGCCTGGAGTGTACAGGGGGGAGGGCTCTACAATGAGCAGTTCTTC. The chain employs TRBV30 and TRBJ2-1, with D perhaps matching TRBD1 (8 bases). V was cut by 0 bases and J by 3 bases, with 15 bases left in between. CDR1 is GTSNPN and CDR2 is SVGIG in the germline V gene (reference sequence). The CDR3 is 16 residues long.

This clone was counted a single time. The rearrangement uses TRBV5-1 and TRBJ1-1; perhaps TRBD1 as D (6 bases). The CDR3 contains 15 residues. Trimming took 0 bases from V and 2 from J, leaving 11 bases between them. The germline V gene has CDR1 SGHRS and CDR2 YFSETQ. The CDR3 protein is CASSLGQALNTEAFF. As DNA, the CDR3 is TGCGCCAGCAGCTTGGGACAGGCGCTAAACACTGAAGCTTTCTTT.

This clone was seen only a few times. This chain joins TRBV7-8 and TRBJ1-5; no firm D call. CDR1 SGHVS and CDR2 FQNEAQ come from the germline V gene. The CDR3 totals 16 residues. The V end was cut by 4 bases, the J end by 6 bases, with 19 bases between. CDR3 DNA: TGTGCCAGCAGCTCCCTTCGGGCAGAGGCAATTCAGCCCCAGCATTTT. Residues: CASSSLRAEAIQPQHF.

The chain carries TRBV9 and TRBJ1-5; D is perhaps TRBD1 (5 bases). V dropped 2 bases and J dropped 4 bases, with 10 bases sitting between them. CDR1 SGDLS and CDR2 YYNGEE come from the germline V gene. The CDR3 is 14 amino acids. CDR3 protein: CASSVGGRNQPQHF. DNA for the CDR3: TGTGCCAGCAGCGTCGGGGGTAGGAATCAGCCCCAGCATTTT.

The rearrangement uses TRBV7-3 and TRBJ2-2; 8 positions agree with TRBD1. V shed 4 bases, J shed 5 bases, and the junction held 6 bases outside the gene matches. CDR1 is SGHTA, CDR2 FQGTGA, per germline. The CDR3 has 15 amino acids. In DNA form, the CDR3 reads TGTGCCAGCAGCTCCCAGGGGGCGGTTACCGGGGAGCTGTTTTTT. This translates into CASSSQGAVTGELFF.

The chain joins TRBV2 to TRBJ2-7, with 9 bases aligning to TRBD2. The CDR3 is made up of 15 amino acids. Germline values: CDR1 SNHLY, CDR2 FYNNEI. After removal of 4 bases from V and 7 bases from J, the junction contained 11 bases not matched to a gene. The CDR3 DNA reads as TGTGCCAGCAGTGGCAGAGCGGGGGGTGTTTTAGAGCAGTACTTC. Translated: CASSGRAGGVLEQYF.

This clone was seen once. This chain uses TRBV6-6 with TRBJ1-1; TRBD1 might be the D (5 bases). Trimming removed 2 bases at V and 3 bases at J, with 13 bases between. Germline CDR1 is MNHNY and CDR2 is SVGAGI (reference sequence). The CDR3 loop spans 15 amino acids. CDR3 protein: CASSYRRGQDTEAFF. The CDR3 DNA reads as TGTGCCAGCAGTTACCGTAGGGGCCAGGACACTGAAGCTTTCTTT.

This rearrangement joins TRBV4-1 to TRBJ2-5; no clear D. The CDR3 spans 16 residues. The germline V and J ends were trimmed by 0 bases and 5 bases, with 16 bases remaining between them. Germline CDR1 reads MGHRA; CDR2 reads YSYEKL. CDR3 in amino acids: CASSQDTRSGWETQYF. CDR3 nucleotides: TGCGCCAGCAGCCAAGATACACGGTCGGGTTGGGAGACCCAGTACTTC.

This chain uses TRBV9 with TRBJ2-2; maybe TRBD1 (5 bases). The CDR3 consists of 14 residues. Germline CDR1 reads SGDLS; CDR2 reads YYNGEE. Trimming left V 1 base short and J 6 bases short, with 10 bases between. The CDR3 sequence: CASSVNWGPGELFF. The CDR3, as DNA: TGTGCCAGCAGCGTAAATTGGGGCCCCGGGGAGCTGTTTTTT.

The gene calls are TRBV19 and TRBJ1-1; 9 nucleotides align to TRBD1. V was pared by 5 bases and J by 3 bases, with 7 bases of the junction left unmatched. Germline V lookup: CDR1 LNHDA, CDR2 SQIVND (reference sequence). This CDR3 comprises 15 residues. The CDR3 nucleotides read TGTGCCAGTAGTTCCTCCGGGACAGGGCACACTGAAGCTTTCTTT. Amino acids: CASSSSGTGHTEAFF.

This clone was seen just once. This chain links TRBV15 with TRBJ2-7, with D perhaps matching TRBD1 or TRBD2 (5 bases each). CDR1 and CDR2 (germline): LNHNV, YYDKDF (reference sequence). Trimming removed 1 base from V and 0 bases from J, with 16 bases in between. The CDR3 length is 17 residues. This chain's CDR3 is CATSRGLGDPGSYEQYF. The CDR3 DNA reads as TGTGCCACCAGCAGAGGGCTCGGGGACCCAGGCTCCTACGAGCAGTACTTC.

CDR3 sequence: CASSLTTDSNYGYTF. In DNA, the CDR3 is TGTGCCAGCTCCTTAACGACGGATTCAAACTATGGCTACACCTTC. The chain couples TRBV18 to TRBJ1-2; D remains ambiguous. Looked up from germline, CDR1 is KGHSH and CDR2 is LQKENI. The V end lost 6 bases, the J end lost 2 bases, and 16 bases lay between the germline ends. The CDR3 has 15 amino acids.

A few counts support this clone. The same CDR3 can be traced to other DNA sequences in this sample. V gene TRBV5-5 combines with J gene TRBJ2-7; D not certain. Trimming removed 1 base at V and 0 bases at J, with 5 bases between. Germline V gene data show CDR1 as SGHKS and CDR2 as YYEKEE (reference sequence). The CDR3 contains 13 residues. CDR3 sequence (DNA): TGTGCCAGCAGCTTGACAGACTCCTACGAGCAGTACTTC. Translating it yields CASSLTDSYEQYF.